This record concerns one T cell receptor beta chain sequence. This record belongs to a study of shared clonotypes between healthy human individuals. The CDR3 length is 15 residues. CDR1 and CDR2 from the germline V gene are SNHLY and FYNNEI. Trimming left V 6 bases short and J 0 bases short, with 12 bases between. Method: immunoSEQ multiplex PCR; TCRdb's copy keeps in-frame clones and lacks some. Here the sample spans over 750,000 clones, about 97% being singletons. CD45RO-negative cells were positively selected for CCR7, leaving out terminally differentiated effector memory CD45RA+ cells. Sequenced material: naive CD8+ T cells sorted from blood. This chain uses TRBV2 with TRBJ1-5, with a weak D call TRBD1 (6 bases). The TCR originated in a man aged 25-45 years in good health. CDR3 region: CASRDFRGSNQPQHF. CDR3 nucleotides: TGTGCCAGCAGGGACTTCAGGGGTAGCAATCAGCCCCAGCATTTT. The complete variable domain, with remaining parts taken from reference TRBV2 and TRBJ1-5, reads EPEVTQTPSHQVTQMGQEVILRCVPISNHLYFYWYRQILGQKVEFLVSFYNNEISEKSEIFDDQFSVERPDGSNFTLKIRSTKLEDSAMYFCASRDFRGSNQPQHFGDGTRLSIL.